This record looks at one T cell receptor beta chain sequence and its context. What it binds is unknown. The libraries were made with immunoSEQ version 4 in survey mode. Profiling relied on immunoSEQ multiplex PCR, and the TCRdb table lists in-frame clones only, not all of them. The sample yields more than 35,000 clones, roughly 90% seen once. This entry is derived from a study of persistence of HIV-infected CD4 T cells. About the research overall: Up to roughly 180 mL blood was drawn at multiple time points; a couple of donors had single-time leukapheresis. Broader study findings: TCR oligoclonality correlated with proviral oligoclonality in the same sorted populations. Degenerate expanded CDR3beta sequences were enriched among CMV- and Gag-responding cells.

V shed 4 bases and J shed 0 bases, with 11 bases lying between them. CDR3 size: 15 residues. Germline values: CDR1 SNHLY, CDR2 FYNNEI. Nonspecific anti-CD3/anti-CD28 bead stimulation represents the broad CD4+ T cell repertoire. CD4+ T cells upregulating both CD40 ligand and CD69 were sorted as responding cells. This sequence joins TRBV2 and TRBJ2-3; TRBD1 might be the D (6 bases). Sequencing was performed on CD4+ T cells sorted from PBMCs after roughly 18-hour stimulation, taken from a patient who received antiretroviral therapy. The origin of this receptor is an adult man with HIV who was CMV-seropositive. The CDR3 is CASSVRQGSTDTQYF. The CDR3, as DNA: TGTGCCAGCAGTGTACGGCAGGGGAGCACAGATACGCAGTATTTT.